This TCR beta chain comes out of a study of T-cell reconstitution after alpha-beta-depleted transplantation in children. For TCRbeta, the library was prepared with unique molecular identifiers. TCRdb used MiXCR to reprocess the PCR reads, holding one entry per CDR3 protein. This sample has about 640,000 distinct CDR3 sequences; roughly 13% occur once, and the top ten carry 2.2%. This clonotype occurred many times. Antigen unknown. Trimming left V 5 bases short and J 5 bases short, with 9 bases between. CDR3 length: 11 residues. The germline CDR1 and CDR2 sequences are DFQATT and SNEGSKA (reference sequence). Study-wide results and limits: The authors attributed T-cell counts and diversity one year after transplant mostly to newly produced T cells. Reported findings indicate that, about two months after transplant, alpha-beta T cells came from several hundred expanded clones, which were derived from non-depleted graft cells.

The sequence derives from a male patient between 10 and 17 years old who had a stem cell transplant for acute myeloid leukemia, so the T cells may come from the graft donor. The specimen was PBMCs, mostly from graft donor cells, collected 360 days after TCRalphabeta/CD19-depleted stem cell transplant. This chain joins TRBV20-1 and TRBJ2-5, with TRBD1 as a possible D gene (5 bases). This CDR3 reads CSADQGETQYF. In nucleotides, the CDR3 is TGCAGTGCTGACCAGGGTGAGACCCAGTACTTC.